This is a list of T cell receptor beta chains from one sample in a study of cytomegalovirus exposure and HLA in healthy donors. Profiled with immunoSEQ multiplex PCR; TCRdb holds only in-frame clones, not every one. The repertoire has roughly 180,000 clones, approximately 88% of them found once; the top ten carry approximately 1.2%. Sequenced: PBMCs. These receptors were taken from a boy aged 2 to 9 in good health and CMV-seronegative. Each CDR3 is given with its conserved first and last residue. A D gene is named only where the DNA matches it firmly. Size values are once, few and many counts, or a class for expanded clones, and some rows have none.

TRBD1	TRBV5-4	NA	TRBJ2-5	TGTGCCAGCAGCTTCCTTGGACAGGAAGAGACCCAGTACTTC	CASSFLGQEETQYF
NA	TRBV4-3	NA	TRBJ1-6	TGCGCCAGCAGCCAAGAAACAGGGAAGGTGGGTAATTCACCCCTCCACTTT	CASSQETGKVGNSPLHF
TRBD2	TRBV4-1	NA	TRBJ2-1	TGCGCCAGCAGCCAATTGGGACTAGCCATTTACAATGAGCAGTTCTTC	CASSQLGLAIYNEQFF
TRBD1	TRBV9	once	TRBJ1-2	TGTGCCAGCAGCGTAGCTCGGCAGGGGGGCTATGGCTACACCTTC	CASSVARQGGYGYTF
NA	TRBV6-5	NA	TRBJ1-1	TGTGCCAGCAGCAGTATCAACTCAGGGACTGAAGCTTTCTTT	CASSSINSGTEAFF
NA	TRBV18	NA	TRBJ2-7	TGTGCCAGCTCACCATATAATTACTACGAGCAGTACTTC	CASSPYNYYEQYF
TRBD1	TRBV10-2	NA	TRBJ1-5	TGCGCCAGCAGTGCAATCTCCGGGACAGGGGGTCAGCCCCAGCATTTT	CASSAISGTGGQPQHF
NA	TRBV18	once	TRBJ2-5	TGTGCCAGCTCACCAGGATATGGTGGCGGGTACCAAGAGACCCAGTACTTC	CASSPGYGGGYQETQYF
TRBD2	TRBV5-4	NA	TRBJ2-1	TGTGCCAGCAGCTTGGGGACTAGCGTGTACAATGAGCAGTTCTTC	CASSLGTSVYNEQFF
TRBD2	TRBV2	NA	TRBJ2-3	TGTGCCAGCATCCCCGGGACTAGCGGGAGGTGGGATACGCAGTATTTT	CASIPGTSGRWDTQYF
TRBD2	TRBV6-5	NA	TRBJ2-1	TGTGCCAGCAGTTACACCCTAGCGGGGGCCAACAATGAGCAGTTCTTC	CASSYTLAGANNEQFF
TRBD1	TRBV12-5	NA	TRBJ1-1	TGTGCTAGTCAGCTAGGGACAGGGCTAAGGATGGCCACTGAAGCTTTCTTT	CASQLGTGLRMATEAFF
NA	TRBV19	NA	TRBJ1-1	TGTGCCACCTCGGGAGGTTGGAACACTGAAGCTTTCTTT	CATSGGWNTEAFF
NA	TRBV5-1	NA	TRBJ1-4	TGCGCCAGCAGCTTGGTAGCAGGGAGGGATGAAAAACTGTTTTTT	CASSLVAGRDEKLFF
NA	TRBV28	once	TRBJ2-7	TGTGCCAGCAGCTCAGGAGGGACAGCTAATTACGAGCAGTACTTC	CASSSGGTANYEQYF
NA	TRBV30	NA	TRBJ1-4	TGTGCCTGGAGTAGGGGCAGAAATGAAAAACTGTTTTTT	CAWSRGRNEKLFF
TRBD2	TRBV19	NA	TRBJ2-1	TGTGCCAGCGCCCACTGGGAAGGAGCGGGACAGCAGTTCTTC	CASAHWEGAGQQFF
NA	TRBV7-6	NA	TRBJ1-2	TGTGCCAGCAGCTTAGGAGGGTATGGCTACACCTTC	CASSLGGYGYTF
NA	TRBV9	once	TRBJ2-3	TGTGCCAGCAGCGTAGCTTGGGGAGCAGCGGATACGCAGTATTTT	CASSVAWGAADTQYF
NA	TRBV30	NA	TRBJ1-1	TGTGCCTGGAGTGTAGCTCTGGGCAGGGGGAACACTGAAGCTTTCTTT	CAWSVALGRGNTEAFF
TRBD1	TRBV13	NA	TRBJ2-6	TGTGCCAGCAGCTTAGCGGGACAGGTGGGCTCTGGGGCCAACGTCCTGACTTTC	CASSLAGQVGSGANVLTF
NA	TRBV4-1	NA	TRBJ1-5	TGCGCCAGTGATAGTGGCGGCCCCAAAGCGAATCAGCCCCAGCATTTT	CASDSGGPKANQPQHF
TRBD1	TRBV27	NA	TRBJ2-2	TGTGCCAGCAGAGGGACAGGGGGTAACACCGGGGAGCTGTTTTTT	CASRGTGGNTGELFF
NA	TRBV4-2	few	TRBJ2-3	TGTGCCAGCAGCCAGGAACTTCTTGGGCGGGGAAACACAGATACGCAGTATTTT	CASSQELLGRGNTDTQYF
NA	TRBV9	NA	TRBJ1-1	TGTGCCAGCAGCCCCATTCAAGGGGGCACTGAAGCTTTCTTT	CASSPIQGGTEAFF
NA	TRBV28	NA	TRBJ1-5	TGTGCCAGCAGGGATGAGGGACTGTATAGCAATCAGCCCCAGCATTTT	CASRDEGLYSNQPQHF
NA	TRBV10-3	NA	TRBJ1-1	TGTGCCATCAGCCAGTTCCGTGGCACTGAAGCTTTCTTT	CAISQFRGTEAFF
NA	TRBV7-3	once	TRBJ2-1	TGTGCCAGCAGCGCCCCGGGGGAGGAAGCGAGCAATGAGCAGTTCTTC	CASSAPGEEASNEQFF
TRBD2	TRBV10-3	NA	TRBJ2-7	TGTGCCATCAGTGAAGGTAGCGGGGGCCCCTACGAGCAGTACTTC	CAISEGSGGPYEQYF
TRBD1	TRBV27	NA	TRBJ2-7	TGTGCCAGCAGTCCCGAGGGACAGGGAACCTACGAGCAGTACTTC	CASSPEGQGTYEQYF
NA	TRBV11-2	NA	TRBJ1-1	TGTGCCAGCAGCTTAGTGGGGCGTGAAGCTTTCTTT	CASSLVGREAFF
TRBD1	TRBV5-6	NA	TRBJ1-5	TGTGCCAGCAGCTTACAGGGGGTGGATCAGCCCCAGCATTTT	CASSLQGVDQPQHF
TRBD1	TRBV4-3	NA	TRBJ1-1	TGCGCCAGCAGCTTCGGACAGGCAAACACTGAAGCTTTCTTT	CASSFGQANTEAFF
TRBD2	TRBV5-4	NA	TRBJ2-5	TGTGCCAGCAGCGACGGGGGGATACAAGAGACCCAGTACTTC	CASSDGGIQETQYF
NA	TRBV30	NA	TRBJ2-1	TGTGCCTGGATAGATGAGCAGTTCTTC	CAWIDEQFF
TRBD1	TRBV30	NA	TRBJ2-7	TGTGCCTGGAGTGAGGGACAGGCACTCTACGAGCAGTACTTC	CAWSEGQALYEQYF
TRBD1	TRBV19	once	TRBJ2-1	TGTGCCAGTAGTTCCGACAGGGGGCCAGAGTTCTTC	CASSSDRGPEFF
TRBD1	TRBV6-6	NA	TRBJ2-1	TGTGCCAGCAGAGGGGAACAGGGGTTTCACAATGAGCAGTTCTTC	CASRGEQGFHNEQFF